This TCR beta chain originates from a study of T-cell memory formation after mild COVID-19 (dated by TCRdb to 2020 to 2022). General notes on the study: Most TCR sequence clusters were specific to one of the two donors. In a couple of donors, T-cell clones that expanded and contracted after mild COVID-19 were followed by sequencing TCRalpha and TCRbeta repertoires longitudinally. The cohort comprised two young, previously healthy adult volunteers, one female and one male.

CDR1 and CDR2 (SQVTM, ANQGSEA) derive from the germline V gene. V ends up 5 bases short and J 7 bases short, with an unmatched junction base count of 13. The cysteine opens and the phenylalanine closes a CDR3 of 15 amino acids. The entry retains the CDR3 DNA only, 45 bases that are in frame from base 1. Worth noting for this clonotype: Its antigen has not been determined. No qualities accompany the bases; no much larger clone lies one base away.

Ficoll-Paque density gradient centrifugation was used to isolate PBMCs. Broad study findings and their caveats: Only a couple of mild cases were covered by the study, and larger cohorts that include severe cases with pre-infection samples were considered necessary. The detection of some responding clones in pre-infection memory suggests that pre-existing cross-reactive memory T cells joined the SARS-CoV-2 response. Whether the second-wave clones peaking on day 37 were SARS-CoV-2 specific was not confirmed. From day 15 to 85, contracting clones showed balanced CD4/CD8 phenotypes, whereas a second wave of clones that expanded from day 15 to 37 leaned towards CD4+. Contracting CD4+ clones were located mainly in the CM and EM memory subsets, whereas CD8+ clones were found to be enriched in EMRA.

The run used an Illumina NovaSeq 6000. Using 5'RACE with constant-segment primers, TCRalpha and TCRbeta cDNA libraries were constructed, with sample barcodes and unique molecular identifiers added in the process. RNA was extracted from every sample with Trizol reagent. Library amplification was performed in two PCR steps, and a second sample barcode and Illumina TruSeq adapters were introduced in the second step. Libraries were sequenced on an Illumina NovaSeq with 2 x 150 bp paired-end reads. The paper's data handling went like this. The reads were demultiplexed and collapsed into UMI-guided consensus sequences using migec v1.2.7. Using mixcr v2.1.11, UMI consensuses were aligned to TRA and TRB V and J templates and then assembled into clonotypes. Clonotypes were classified as expanded or contracted when called significant by both edgeR and NoisET, with noise models trained on biological replicates. For edgeR calls, a false discovery rate-adjusted p below 0.01 and a log2 fold-change threshold of 1 were applied. As an exploratory analysis of dynamics, PCA with hierarchical clustering was applied to max-normalized trajectories of the 1000 most abundant clonotypes. Each responding clone was given a CD4 or CD8 phenotype based on the CD4+ and CD8+ repertoires, which had been sequenced separately. TCRdb cleaned the public reads at Q25 with fastp, built clones with MiXCR and kept in-frame beta chains. Under each unique CDR3 protein, matching rows form one entry showing the most common genes and DNA. The V and J calls, along with clone size, are taken from TCRdb and not from the paper's own processing. The sample table shows under 700,000 distinct CDR3 sequences, and approximately 20% are seen once. The ten largest clones represent about an eighth of the sample.

The sequencing input was PBMCs or a T cell subset sorted from them (not recorded which). This receptor chain uses TRBV29-1 and TRBJ2-1; 8 central nucleotides agree with TRBD1. The TCR was taken from an adult woman who had mild COVID-19 (a few samples of this study predate the infection). The sample titles of this study are shuffled in the database, so cell type and time point are left out; the donor was told from shared clones. The DNA reads as follows: TGCAGCGTTCCTGAAGAGACAGGGGTCAAGAATGAGCAGTTCTTC. This codes for CSVPEETGVKNEQFF.